A single sample gave rise to the 32 T cell receptor beta chains below, sequenced in a study of shared clonotypes between healthy human individuals. Repertoires were generated with immunoSEQ multiplex PCR, while TCRdb's copy carries only in-frame clones and drops some. The sample consists of 1.6 million or so clones, around 97% of them appearing once. The sequenced sample was naive CD4+ T cells sorted from blood. Subset reported: CD45RA+ positively selected. These receptors came from a man aged 30-40 years in good health.

The chain recombines TRBV6-5 with TRBJ1-5; 7 bases align to TRBD1. CDR3 length: 14 residues. Losses at the gene ends were 4 bases for V and 3 bases for J; bases not matched to a gene: 3. Germline CDR1 MNHEY, CDR2 SVGAGI. For the CDR3, the DNA is TGTGCCAGCAGTTTGGGACAGAACAATCAGCCCCAGCATTTT. As protein: CASSLGQNNQPQHF.

This chain connects TRBV25-1 to TRBJ2-5; possibly TRBD1 or TRBD2 for D (5 bases each). CDR3 length equals 16 residues. V lost 4 bases, J lost 2 bases, and 17 bases lay in between. Germline V gene lookup returns CDR1 MGHDK and CDR2 SYGVNS. Here the CDR3 DNA reads TGTGCCAGCAGTGCACGGGGCAAAAATCTTCAAGAGACCCAGTACTTC. It yields the protein CASSARGKNLQETQYF.

This clone appeared a few times. The sample carries other DNA sequences with the same CDR3. V and J are TRBV29-1 and TRBJ1-1; D uncertain. This CDR3 has 10 residues. The ends were cut back, 7 bases at V and 1 base at J, with 4 bases in the middle. Per the germline V gene, CDR1 is SQVTM and CDR2 is ANQGSEA. The CDR3 here is CSAQNTEAFF. Written as DNA, the CDR3 is TGCAGCGCGCAGAACACTGAAGCTTTCTTT.

This sequence joins TRBV19 and TRBJ2-2, with 8 bases fitting TRBD2. With 0 bases clipped from V and 3 bases from J, the junction kept 3 bases outside the gene matches. The germline V gene encodes CDR1 LNHDA and CDR2 SQIVND (reference sequence). The CDR3 has 16 residues. The CDR3 DNA reads as TGTGCCAGTAGTATAGATTACGGGAGGGACACCGGGGAGCTGTTTTTT. Its protein product is CASSIDYGRDTGELFF.

The V call is TRBV21-1, the J call TRBJ2-4; TRBD1, the table's D call, lacks a check against the DNA. TRBV21-1 is given as a pseudogene. This CDR3 has 15 residues. The CDR3 here is CASSSDTPAKNIQYF. The CDR3 DNA is TGTGCCAGCAGCTCTGACACACCCGCCAAAAACATTCAGTACTTC.

The genes are TRBV5-1 and TRBJ2-5; D unclear. The CDR3 runs to 13 residues. Germline assignment: CDR1 SGHRS and CDR2 YFSETQ. V lost 5 bases and J 5 bases, leaving 13 bases between the germline ends. The CDR3 nucleotides are TGCGCCAGCAGTGCTCTAGATTCGGAGACCCAGTACTTC. Amino acids: CASSALDSETQYF. Full variable domain (rest looked up from reference TRBV5-1 and TRBJ2-5): KAGVTQTPRYLIKTRGQQVTLSCSPISGHRSVSWYQQTPGQGLQFLFEYFSETQRNKGNFPGRFSGRQFSNSRSEMNVSTLELGDSALYLCASSALDSETQYFGPGTRLLVL.

The V gene is TRBV13, the J gene TRBJ1-1; 9 bases match TRBD1. J gave up 3 bases and V 0 bases, and 2 bases lay outside the gene matches. This CDR3 is built from 15 residues. Germline CDR1 and CDR2: PRHDT and FYEKMQ (reference sequence). CDR3 bases: TGTGCCAGCAGCTTAGGTGACAGGGGGGACACTGAAGCTTTCTTT. It codes for CASSLGDRGDTEAFF.

The V call is TRBV18, the J call TRBJ1-1, with a tentative D call TRBD1 (6 bases). CDR1 and CDR2 (germline): KGHSH, LQKENI. CDR3 length: 13 residues. Trimming pared 2 bases from V and 8 bases from J, leaving 12 bases between. In DNA form, the CDR3 reads TGTGCCAGCTCACCAACGGGGGCCGGGGAAGCTTTCTTT. Its protein product is CASSPTGAGEAFF.

The chain has TRBV4-1 and TRBJ1-1, with unresolved D. Germline CDR1 is MGHRA and CDR2 is YSYEKL. This CDR3 has 16 amino acids. V lost 4 bases and J lost 1, with 16 bases in between. CDR3 loop: CASSLGPLGRNTEAFF. The CDR3, as DNA: TGCGCCAGCAGCCTCGGACCCCTAGGCAGGAACACTGAAGCTTTCTTT.

On this clone: The same CDR3 is also encoded by other DNA sequences in this sample. The CDR3 DNA sequence: TGCGCCAGCAGCTTGGTGGGACAGGGCCAAGAGACCCAGTACTTC. Translated: CASSLVGQGQETQYF. This sequence joins TRBV5-1 and TRBJ2-5; 9 positions match TRBD1. Trimming cost V 0 bases and J 1 base; bases outside gene matches: 1. This CDR3 has 15 residues. Germline V gene sequence: CDR1 SGHRS, CDR2 YFSETQ.

For this clone: At the DNA level, this CDR3 is encoded by other sequences in the same sample as well. The rearrangement links TRBV5-1 to TRBJ2-3; 13 bases agree with TRBD2. Losses at the gene ends were 3 bases for V and 3 bases for J; bases not matched to a gene: 4. CDR1 is SGHRS and CDR2 is YFSETQ in the germline V gene. The CDR3 contains 16 residues. The CDR3 sequence is CASSSGLAGATDTQYF. The CDR3 DNA reads TGCGCCAGCAGCTCTGGACTAGCGGGAGCAACAGATACGCAGTATTTT.

V usage is TRBV6-5 and J usage is TRBJ1-2; 7 bases are a match to TRBD1. The ends lost 2 bases at V and 8 bases at J; junction bases unmatched: 5. Germline assignment: CDR1 MNHEY and CDR2 SVGAGI. The length of the CDR3 is 13 residues. The CDR3 is CASSYEGARGYTF. The CDR3 DNA reads TGTGCCAGCAGTTACGAGGGGGCGCGAGGCTACACCTTC.

The chain employs TRBV28 and TRBJ2-7, with 7 bases fitting TRBD1. CDR1 and CDR2 (germline): MDHEN, SYDVKM. V lost 7 bases, J lost 3 bases, and 3 bases stayed unmatched. This CDR3 region has 12 residues. In nucleotides, the CDR3 is TGTGCCAGCAATCAGGGGGTCTACGAGCAGTACTTC. Translation: CASNQGVYEQYF.

The V gene is TRBV18, the J gene TRBJ1-4; weak D call: TRBD1 (5 bases). Deletions cut 2 bases from V and 8 bases from J, with 15 bases between. This CDR3 spans 15 amino acids. Germline CDR1 reads KGHSH; CDR2 reads LQKENI. The CDR3 spells CASSPGAGNGEKLFF. The CDR3, as DNA: TGTGCCAGCTCACCAGGGGCAGGGAATGGCGAAAAACTGTTTTTT.

The chain recombines TRBV2 with TRBJ2-3; TRBD1 might be the D (5 bases). CDR3 length: 13 amino acids. Trimming stripped 6 bases from V and 6 bases from J, with 13 bases between. Per germline, CDR1 SNHLY and CDR2 FYNNEI. The CDR3 DNA is TGTGCCAGCAGGTGGGGCTTCTGGGATACGCAGTATTTT. Its translation is CASRWGFWDTQYF.

The chain couples TRBV2 to TRBJ1-2, with 7 bases matching TRBD1. Trimming removed 6 bases from V and 4 bases from J; junction bases left unmatched: 5. Per germline, CDR1 SNHLY and CDR2 FYNNEI. The CDR3 loop spans 13 amino acids. This CDR3 reads CASRAGTVYGYTF. CDR3 bases: TGTGCCAGCAGGGCCGGGACAGTCTATGGCTACACCTTC.

This sequence joins TRBV19 and TRBJ2-1, with D unclear. Germline V gene data show CDR1 as LNHDA and CDR2 as SQIVND (reference sequence). Trimming cost V 6 bases and J 1 base, with 10 bases left between them. CDR3 length equals 14 residues. DNA of the CDR3: TGTGCCAGTAGGGGTTTAGGTTCCTACAATGAGCAGTTCTTC. This gives the protein CASRGLGSYNEQFF.

This rearrangement joins TRBV5-1 to TRBJ2-5; D remains unclear. The CDR3 sequence is 12 residues long. The V and J ends lost 5 bases and 0 bases respectively, with 5 bases between them. CDR1 SGHRS and CDR2 YFSETQ come from the germline V gene. DNA of the CDR3: TGCGCCAGCAGTAGGTACCAAGAGACCCAGTACTTC. The encoded protein is CASSRYQETQYF.

The chain recombines TRBV15 with TRBJ2-7, with D perhaps TRBD1 or TRBD2 (7 bases each). Germline V CDR1 and CDR2: LNHNV, YYDKDF (reference sequence). The CDR3 spans 16 residues. Trimming pared 2 bases from V and 4 bases from J, leaving 18 bases between. CDR3 DNA sequence: TGTGCCACCAGCAGAAACGACAGGGAGGGCAGGTACGAGCAGTACTTC. It encodes CATSRNDREGRYEQYF.

Comments on this clone: Distinct nucleotide sequences in the sample also encode this CDR3. The chain recombines TRBV30 with TRBJ2-5, with D unresolved. The CDR3 is made up of 11 amino acids. The ends were cut back, 0 bases at V and 5 bases at J, with 4 bases in the middle. Germline-derived CDR1 and CDR2 are GTSNPN and SVGIG (reference sequence). CDR3 in amino acids: CAWSVGETQYF. CDR3 coding DNA: TGTGCCTGGAGTGTAGGGGAGACCCAGTACTTC.

V is TRBV2 and J is TRBJ2-3; either TRBD1 or TRBD2 may fit D (5 bases each). V lost 6 bases to trimming and J lost 6 bases, with 19 bases between them. Per germline, CDR1 SNHLY and CDR2 FYNNEI. This CDR3 comprises 15 residues. CDR3 residues: CASSRDLSLSDTQYF. CDR3 DNA: TGTGCCAGCAGCCGGGACCTAAGCCTCTCTGATACGCAGTATTTT. The variable domain in full, with the rest retrieved from reference TRBV2 and TRBJ2-3, is EPEVTQTPSHQVTQMGQEVILRCVPISNHLYFYWYRQILGQKVEFLVSFYNNEISEKSEIFDDQFSVERPDGSNFTLKIRSTKLEDSAMYFCASSRDLSLSDTQYFGPGTRLTVL.

This sequence joins TRBV27 and TRBJ2-7; tentative D call: TRBD2 (7 bases). Per germline, CDR1 MNHEY and CDR2 SMNVEV (reference sequence). Between the trimmed V and J ends, which lost 8 bases and 4 bases, there was a span of 27 bases. This CDR3 is built from 17 residues. CDR3 region: CASGGAFSGKTPYEQYF. For the CDR3, the DNA is TGTGCCAGCGGGGGGGCCTTTTCGGGTAAGACTCCTTACGAGCAGTACTTC.

The genes are TRBV7-2 and TRBJ2-3; D may be TRBD2 (6 bases). Between the trimmed V and J ends, which lost 1 base and 3 bases, there was a span of 11 bases. CDR1 is SGHTA, CDR2 FQGNSA, per germline. CDR3 length: 15 amino acids. CDR3 in DNA: TGTGCCAGCAGCTTAGACGGGAGTGGGACAGATACGCAGTATTTT. This gives the protein CASSLDGSGTDTQYF.

The chain has TRBV7-2 and TRBJ2-7; a possible D gene is TRBD1 (6 bases). The CDR3 has 15 residues. The V end was cut by 2 bases, the J end by 9 bases, with 20 bases between. Looked up from germline, CDR1 is SGHTA and CDR2 is FQGNSA. Written as DNA, the CDR3 is TGTGCCAGCAGCTTAATAAGGGACAAGGGAATCGCGCAGTACTTC. Its translation: CASSLIRDKGIAQYF.

The genes are TRBV28 and TRBJ2-7; 11 bases line up with TRBD2. The CDR3 sequence is 15 residues long. Per the germline V gene, CDR1 is MDHEN and CDR2 is SYDVKM. V was pared by 4 bases and J by 2 bases, with 4 bases of the junction left unmatched. The CDR3: CASSSGTSGTYEQYF. The DNA of the CDR3 is TGTGCCAGCAGTTCCGGGACTAGCGGAACCTACGAGCAGTACTTC.

This chain uses TRBV9 with TRBJ2-1; D is unresolved. This CDR3 has 16 amino acids. V lost 0 bases and J lost 0, with 10 bases in between. Germline V CDR1 and CDR2: SGDLS, YYNGEE. The CDR3 region has the DNA TGTGCCAGCAGCGTAGGAATAGGGATCTCCTACAATGAGCAGTTCTTC. Translating gives CASSVGIGISYNEQFF.

V is TRBV5-8 and J is TRBJ2-3; no firm D call. From germline, CDR1 is SGHTS and CDR2 YDEGEE. The V and J ends lost 7 bases and 0 bases respectively, with 9 bases between them. The CDR3 loop spans 13 amino acids. CDR3: CASGYVSTDTQYF. In nucleotides, the CDR3 is TGTGCCAGCGGATACGTCAGCACAGATACGCAGTATTTT.

J is TRBJ2-5 and V is TRBV19, with 9 nucleotides matching TRBD1. The junction had 7 bases not matched to a gene; V was cut back by 4 bases and J by 1 base. Germline CDR1 reads LNHDA; CDR2 reads SQIVND (reference sequence). This CDR3 has 16 amino acids. The CDR3 region has the DNA TGTGCCAGTAGTAGGACCGGGACAGGGATCCAAGAGACCCAGTACTTC. Protein sequence: CASSRTGTGIQETQYF.

V and J are TRBV19 and TRBJ2-7; D possibly corresponds to TRBD1 (5 bases). This CDR3 region has 13 residues. V lost 5 bases and J 2 bases, leaving 10 bases between the germline ends. The V gene's germline CDR1 is LNHDA and CDR2 SQIVND (reference sequence). The CDR3 here is CASSAAGPYEQYF. CDR3 nucleotide sequence: TGTGCCAGTAGTGCTGCAGGGCCCTACGAGCAGTACTTC.

Comments on this clone: The same CDR3 arises from other DNA sequences in this sample as well. The chain carries TRBV7-6 and TRBJ2-7; tentatively, D is TRBD1 or TRBD2 (5 bases each). Per germline, CDR1 SGHVS and CDR2 FNYEAQ. V lost 0 bases to trimming and J lost 6 bases, with 12 bases between them. The CDR3 has 14 amino acids. CDR3 sequence (DNA): TGTGCCAGCAGCTTAGCTGGGACCTCAGCCGAGCAGTACTTC. This encodes CASSLAGTSAEQYF.

This sequence joins TRBV18 and TRBJ2-7; D remains unclear. Trimming took off 0 bases at V and 0 bases at J, with 9 bases between the two ends. CDR1 and CDR2 (germline): KGHSH, LQKENI. The CDR3 length is 15 residues. The CDR3 region has the DNA TGTGCCAGCTCACCACCCGCACAGAACTCCTACGAGCAGTACTTC. Translated, it gives CASSPPAQNSYEQYF.

The genes are TRBV10-3 and TRBJ2-3; the match to TRBD2 covers 9 bases. The germline V gene encodes CDR1 ENHRY and CDR2 SYGVKD. V lost 4 bases to trimming and J lost 3 bases; unmatched junction nucleotides: 5. The length of the CDR3 is 15 residues. CDR3 in DNA: TGTGCCATCAGTGCAGGCGGGAGGGCAACAGATACGCAGTATTTT. Translated: CAISAGGRATDTQYF.